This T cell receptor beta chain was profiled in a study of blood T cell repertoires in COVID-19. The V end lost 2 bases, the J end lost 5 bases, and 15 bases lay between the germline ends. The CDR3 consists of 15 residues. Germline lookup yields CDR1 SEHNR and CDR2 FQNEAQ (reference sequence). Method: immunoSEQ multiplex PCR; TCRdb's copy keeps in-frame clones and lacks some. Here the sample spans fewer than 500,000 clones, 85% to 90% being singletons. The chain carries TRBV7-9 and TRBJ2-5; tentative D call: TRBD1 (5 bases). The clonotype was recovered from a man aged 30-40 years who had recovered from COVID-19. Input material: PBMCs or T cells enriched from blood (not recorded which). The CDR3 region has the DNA TGTGCCAGCAGCTTAAGGGGCGGCCAACGGGAGACCCAGTACTTC. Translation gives CASSLRGGQRETQYF.